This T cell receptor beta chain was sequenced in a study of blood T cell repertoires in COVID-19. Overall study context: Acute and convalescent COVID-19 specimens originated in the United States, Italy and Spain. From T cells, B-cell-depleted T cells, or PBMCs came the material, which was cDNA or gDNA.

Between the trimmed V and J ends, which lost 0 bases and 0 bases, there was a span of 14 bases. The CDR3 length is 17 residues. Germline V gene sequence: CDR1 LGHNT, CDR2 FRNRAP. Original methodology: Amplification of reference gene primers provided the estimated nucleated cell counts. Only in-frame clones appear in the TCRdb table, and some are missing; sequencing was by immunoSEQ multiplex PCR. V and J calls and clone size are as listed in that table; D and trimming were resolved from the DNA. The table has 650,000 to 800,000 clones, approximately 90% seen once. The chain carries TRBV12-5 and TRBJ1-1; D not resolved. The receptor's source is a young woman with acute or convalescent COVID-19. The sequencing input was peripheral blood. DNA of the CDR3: TGTGCTAGTGGTTTGGTAGTCATGCGGGAAATGAACACTGAAGCTTTCTTT. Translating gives CASGLVVMREMNTEAFF.